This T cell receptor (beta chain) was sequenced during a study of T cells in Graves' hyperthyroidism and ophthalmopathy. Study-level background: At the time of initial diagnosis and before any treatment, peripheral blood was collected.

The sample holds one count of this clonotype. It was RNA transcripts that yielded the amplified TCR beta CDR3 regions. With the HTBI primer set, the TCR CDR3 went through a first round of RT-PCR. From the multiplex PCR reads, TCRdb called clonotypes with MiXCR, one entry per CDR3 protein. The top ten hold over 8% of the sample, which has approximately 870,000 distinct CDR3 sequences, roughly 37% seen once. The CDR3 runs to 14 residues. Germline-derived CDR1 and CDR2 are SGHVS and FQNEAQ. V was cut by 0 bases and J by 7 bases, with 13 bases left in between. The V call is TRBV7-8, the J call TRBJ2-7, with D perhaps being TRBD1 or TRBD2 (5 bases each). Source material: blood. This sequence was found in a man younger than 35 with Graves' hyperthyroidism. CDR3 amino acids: CASSLAGDGGEQYF. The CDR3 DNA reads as TGTGCCAGCAGCTTAGCAGGGGACGGTGGGGAGCAGTACTTC.